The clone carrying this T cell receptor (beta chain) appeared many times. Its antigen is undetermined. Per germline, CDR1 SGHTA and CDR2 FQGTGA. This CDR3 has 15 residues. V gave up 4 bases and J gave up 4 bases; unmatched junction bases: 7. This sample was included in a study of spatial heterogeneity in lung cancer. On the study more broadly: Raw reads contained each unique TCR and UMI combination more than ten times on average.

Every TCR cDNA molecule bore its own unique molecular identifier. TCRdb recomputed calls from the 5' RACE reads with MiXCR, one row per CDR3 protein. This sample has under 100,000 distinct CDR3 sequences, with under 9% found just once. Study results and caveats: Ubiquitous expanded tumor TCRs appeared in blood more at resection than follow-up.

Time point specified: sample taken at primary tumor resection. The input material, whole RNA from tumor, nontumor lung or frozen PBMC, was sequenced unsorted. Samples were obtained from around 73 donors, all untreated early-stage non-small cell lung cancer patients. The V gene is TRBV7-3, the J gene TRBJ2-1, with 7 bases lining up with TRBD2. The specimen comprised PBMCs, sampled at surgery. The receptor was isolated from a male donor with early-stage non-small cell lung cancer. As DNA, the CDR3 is TGTGCCAGCAGCTCCCTGGGGGGGTCTTACAATGAGCAGTTCTTC. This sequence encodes CASSSLGGSYNEQFF.